This paragraph reports one T cell receptor beta chain. Its antigen is currently unknown. The sample belongs to a study of blood T cells in healthy people across ages. Whole-study findings and limits: Age advanced and TCR beta diversity per million T cells fell, roughly linearly.

Sample-barcoded 5' priming and a J-beta primer mix drove a second PCR of about 7 to 12 cycles. TCRdb recomputed calls from the 5' RACE reads with MiXCR, one row per CDR3 protein. This repertoire shows 800,000 or so distinct CDR3 sequences, around 45% found once; its top ten account for around 18%. V was cut by 7 bases and J by 4 bases, with 10 bases left in between. This CDR3 contains 12 residues. CDR1 and CDR2 from the germline V gene are SQVTM and ANQGSEA. Source material: blood. This sequence originates from an elderly man in good health. This rearrangement joins TRBV29-1 to TRBJ1-4; weak D call: TRBD1 (5 bases). CDR3 DNA sequence: TGCAGCGCGGGGCAGTTTAATGAAAAACTGTTTTTT. It specifies CSAGQFNEKLFF.